The T cell receptor beta chain described here comes from a study of Ad26.COV2.S vaccination and SARS-CoV-2 variants. Study background: Ad26.COV2.S was injected intramuscularly once or twice, 56 days apart. Study outcomes and limitations: It is possible that the TCR breadth and depth analyses underestimated the total T cell responses.

Treatment noted: some 20 received Ad26.COV2.S at low or high dose, single or two shots; 5 received placebo; per-sample allocation not given. Samples came from day 63 after the first vaccine or placebo injection. The sample came from a Boston adult aged 18-55 years. The vaccine delivered Wuhan-strain SARS-CoV-2 spike through an Ad26 vector. The CDR3 has 16 residues. V gave up 5 bases and J gave up 2 bases, with 18 bases separating them. Germline CDR1 reads SGHDT; CDR2 reads YYEEEE. This clone was seen only once. No antigen is known for it. Sequencing used immunoSEQ multiplex PCR; TCRdb keeps in-frame clones, though not all of them. The repertoire has 250,000 or so clones, approximately 90% of them found once; the top ten carry roughly 3%.

The chain recombines TRBV5-6 with TRBJ2-3; D might be TRBD2 (5 bases). The sequence derives from a person between 18 and 59 years old who received the Ad26.COV2.S COVID-19 vaccine or a placebo. The sequencing used peripheral blood, collected in a trial of Ad26.COV2.S vaccine versus placebo. CDR3 in DNA: TGTGCCAGCAGTCCGTGGACTCGTCATCTCACAGATACGCAGTATTTT. It encodes CASSPWTRHLTDTQYF.